A single sample gave rise to the 2 T cell receptor beta chains below, sequenced in a study of cytomegalovirus exposure and HLA in healthy donors. 13 Jbeta primers and 60 Vbeta primers were used for the PCR. TCRdb keeps only in-frame clones here, not all; method: immunoSEQ multiplex PCR. The sample lists about 150,000 clones, nearly 80% seen once, with more than 10% in the top ten. The sequencing sample was made of PBMCs. The origin of the receptors is a man aged 25-45 years in good health and CMV-seropositive.

This clone was observed once. This chain uses TRBV29-1 with TRBJ2-7; tentatively, D is TRBD1 (6 bases). The V gene lost 5 bases and the J gene lost 5 bases, with 16 bases spanning the gap. Germline V gives CDR1 SQVTM, CDR2 ANQGSEA. CDR3 length equals 13 residues. CDR3 bases: TGCAGCGTTTCAACCAGGGGACACGACGAGCAGTACTTC. This gives the protein CSVSTRGHDEQYF.

V is TRBV7-9 and J is TRBJ1-3; maybe TRBD1 (6 bases). The CDR3 sequence is 15 residues long. Per the germline V gene, CDR1 is SEHNR and CDR2 is FQNEAQ (reference sequence). V was shortened by 5 bases and J by 3 bases, with 14 bases between the two germline ends. CDR3 sequence reads: CASSTGSSNGNTIYF. The CDR3 region has the DNA TGTGCCAGCAGCACAGGGTCCTCGAATGGAAACACCATATATTTT.